This TCR beta chain derives from a study of T cells in Graves' hyperthyroidism and ophthalmopathy. V gave up 8 bases and J gave up 3 bases, with 13 bases separating them. The CDR3 contains 13 residues. Germline V gives CDR1 SNHLY, CDR2 FYNNEI. TCR beta CDR3 sequences were amplified from RNA transcripts. HTBI primers drove first-round RT-PCR of the TCR CDR3. One entry per CDR3 protein results from TCRdb running MiXCR on the multiplex PCR reads. Of around 800,000 distinct CDR3 sequences listed, 38% are singletons. This TCR derives from a young man with Graves' hyperthyroidism. This chain links TRBV2 with TRBJ1-1; D call uncertain. The sample comprised blood. CDR3 DNA: TGTGCCAGCCTATTGCGACTAGACACTGAAGCTTTCTTT. It encodes CASLLRLDTEAFF.